The 30 T cell receptor beta chains listed next were all sequenced from one sample in a study of tumor-infiltrating lymphocytes in primary liver carcinoma. The input was 500 ng total RNA; TCR beta cDNA was made from it with a constant-region primer. The TCR beta library was amplified through three nested multiplex PCR rounds in a modified ARM-PCR procedure. A C-beta reverse primer and TRBV1-TRBV30 forward primers served in each of the first two PCR rounds, at 10 cycles apiece. TCRdb re-called the multiplex PCR reads with MiXCR, one entry per CDR3 protein. The sample includes some 190,000 distinct CDR3 sequences, 85% of them seen just once. Both RNA and DNA were isolated together from approximately 20-30 mg of bulk tissue that had not been sorted. What was sequenced was tumor tissue from primary liver carcinoma. Receptors originate from a man aged 40-50 years with primary liver carcinoma and hepatitis B virus infection.

The rearrangement links TRBV28 to TRBJ1-6, with D uncertain. Germline loops: CDR1 MDHEN, CDR2 SYDVKM. This CDR3 has 14 residues. With 3 bases removed from V and 9 bases from J, the gap between germline ends came to 12 bases. CDR3 coding DNA: TGTGCCAGCAGTTTCGAGGGCTTGGCTTCACCCCTCCACTTT. Translation gives CASSFEGLASPLHF.

This clonotype showed up many times. This chain uses TRBV5-4 with TRBJ2-1, with 12 bases fitting TRBD2. J gave up 10 bases and V 1 base, and 3 bases lay outside the gene matches. The CDR3 has 14 amino acids. CDR1 is SGHNT and CDR2 is YYREEE in the germline V gene (reference sequence). The CDR3 reads CASSLMLAGGEQFF. The DNA of the CDR3 is TGTGCCAGCAGCTTGATGCTAGCGGGAGGGGAGCAGTTCTTC.

For this clonotype: As the CDR3 is not closed by the conserved phenylalanine or tryptophan, this likely results from a read error. The CDR3 loop reads CASSYRAEQSQHL. The CDR3 DNA is TGTGCCAGCAGTTACCGGGCCGAGCAGTCCCAGCATTTA. The chain is built from TRBV6-2 or TRBV6-3 and TRBJ1-5; D is uncertain. Trimming removed 2 bases from V and 11 bases from J, with 13 bases in between. Per germline, CDR1 MNHEY and CDR2 SVGEGT. This CDR3 spans 13 amino acids.

The rearrangement joins TRBV9 to TRBJ2-3; TRBD2 might be the D (6 bases). Germline V gene data show CDR1 as SGDLS and CDR2 as YYNGEE. Trimming stripped 5 bases from V and 1 base from J, with 20 bases between. This CDR3 is 17 amino acids long. CDR3 in DNA: TGTGCCAGCAGTTTTGTCGGGACTCGAAGACGCACAGATACGCAGTATTTT. Protein product: CASSFVGTRRRTDTQYF.

Only one count was recorded for this clonotype. Because it lacks the conserved phenylalanine or tryptophan at the end, this CDR3 is likely a read error. The V gene is TRBV12-3 or TRBV12-4, the J gene TRBJ1-5; possibly TRBD1 for D (5 bases). The CDR3 length is 15 residues. CDR3 protein: CASTRGTTINRPQHY. The CDR3 bases are TGTGCCAGCACGCGGGGCACCACAATAAATCGGCCCCAGCATTAT.

Details on this clonotype: This may come from a read error, since a much larger clone is one base off. This chain connects TRBV9 to TRBJ1-1, with D uncertain. This CDR3 is built from 13 residues. The V gene's germline CDR1 is SGDLS and CDR2 YYNGEE. The CDR3 nucleotides are TGTCCCAGCAGCTCAAGGTCGGACACTGAAGCTTTCTTT. Translated: CPSSSRSDTEAFF.

About this clonotype itself: The final CDR3 position lacks the conserved phenylalanine or tryptophan, pointing to a likely read error. This chain joins TRBV7-8 and TRBJ2-7; the match to TRBD2 covers 7 bases. CDR1 and CDR2 from the germline V gene are SGHVS and FQNEAQ. The CDR3 is made up of 13 amino acids. The CDR3 DNA is TGTGCCATCAGCTTTACTAGCGTCTACGAGCAGTACTCC. It encodes CAISFTSVYEQYS.

The CDR3 DNA reads TGCAGCGTTGAAGGGGGTCCCGGGGAGGCTTTCTTT. It encodes CSVEGGPGEAFF. This chain uses TRBV29-1 with TRBJ1-1; D not resolved. Per germline, CDR1 SQVTM and CDR2 ANQGSEA. With 1 base removed from V and 11 bases from J, the gap between germline ends came to 14 bases. The length of the CDR3 is 12 residues.

This clonotype was detected only once. No conserved phenylalanine or tryptophan ends this CDR3, so it is likely a read error. The rearrangement uses TRBV11-2 and TRBJ1-5; maybe TRBD1 (5 bases). The V end was cut by 1 base, the J end by 1 base, with 14 bases between. From germline, CDR1 is SGHAT and CDR2 FQNNGV. CDR3 length: 17 amino acids. CDR3 nucleotides: TGTGCCAGCAGCTTAGTAGGGGTAACGGTGAGCAATCAGCCCCAGCATCTT. Translating gives CASSLVGVTVSNQPQHL.

Comments on this clonotype: It may be a read error: a sequence one base away is much more abundant. V and J are TRBV6-1 and TRBJ1-5; D remains unclear. Germline CDR1 reads MNHNS; CDR2 reads SASEGT. CDR3 length: 13 amino acids. CDR3 residues: CASSHGGNQHQHF. Written as DNA, the CDR3 is TGTGCCAGCAGCCACGGCGGCAATCAGCACCAGCATTTT.

The chain couples TRBV6-2 or TRBV6-3 to TRBJ2-2; D remains unclear. The germline V gene has CDR1 MNHEY and CDR2 SVGEGT. The CDR3 spans 14 residues. The V and J ends lost 0 bases and 7 bases respectively, with 9 bases between them. The CDR3 bases are TGTGCCAGCAGTTACTCGAGTAATAGCGGGGAGCTGTTTTTT. This gives the protein CASSYSSNSGELFF.

This clonotype came up once. At one boundary the junction diverges from the germline segment, which might be a read error. V gene TRBV11-3 combines with J gene TRBJ2-3, with a possible D match to TRBD2 (6 bases). There are 17 residues in the CDR3. CDR1 and CDR2 from the germline V gene are SGHNT and YENEEA. The CDR3 region is CASSLYPGETITDTQYF. The CDR3 DNA follows: TGTGCCAGCAGTTTATATCCGGGGGAGACTATCACAGATACACAGTATTTT. The full variable domain, in which reference TRBV11-3 and TRBJ2-3 provide the parts outside the CDR3, is EAGVVQSPRYKIIEKKQPVAFWCNPISGHNTLYWYLQNLGQGPELLIRYENEEAVDDSQLPKDRFSAERLKGVDSTLKIQPAELGDSAVYLCASSLYPGETITDTQYFGPGTRLTVL.

As concerns this clonotype: One end of the junction is discordant with germline, which a read error may explain. The rearrangement links TRBV29-1 to TRBJ2-2; 10 positions match TRBD2. This CDR3 comprises 15 residues. CDR1 SQVTM and CDR2 ANQGSEA come from the germline V gene. The CDR3, as DNA: TGCAGTGTTGGGACTAGCGCGGCGAGCACCGGGGAGCTGTTATTT. Protein product: CSVGTSAASTGELLF.

With regard to this clonotype: A read error may produce the germline difference seen at one junction end. The V call is TRBV14, the J call TRBJ2-3; D not resolved. The CDR3 sequence is 13 residues long. Germline V gene data show CDR1 as SGHDN and CDR2 as FVKESK. CDR3 sequence: CASTQDGEDMQYF. As DNA, the CDR3 is TGTGCCAGTACCCAAGACGGCGAAGATATGCAGTATTTT.

The rearrangement links TRBV14 to TRBJ2-5, with D uncertain. The germline V and J ends were trimmed by 0 bases and 1 base, with 12 bases remaining between them. Germline assignment: CDR1 SGHDN and CDR2 FVKESK. The CDR3 is 16 residues long. The CDR3 protein is CASSQDNGRFQETQYF. CDR3 sequence (DNA): TGTGCCAGCAGCCAAGACAACGGGCGGTTCCAAGAGACCCAGTACTTC.

With regard to this clonotype: Sequence at one end of the junction differs from germline and may be a read error. The chain is built from TRBV4-1 and TRBJ2-3; 7 positions agree with TRBD2. Germline CDR1 and CDR2: MGHRA and YSYEKL. CDR3 length: 13 residues. The CDR3 here is CAGSRLGGDKQYF. The DNA of the CDR3 is TGCGCCGGCAGCCGTCTGGGAGGGGATAAGCAGTATTTT.

This chain uses TRBV4-2 with TRBJ2-7; D might be TRBD1 or TRBD2, each matching 6 bases. The CDR3 extends over 15 amino acids. V was trimmed by 4 bases and J by 6 bases, leaving 19 bases between them. Germline V gives CDR1 LGHNA, CDR2 YNFKEQ. CDR3 region: CASSPWDKGGPEQYF. In DNA form, the CDR3 reads TGTGCCAGCAGCCCCTGGGACAAGGGAGGTCCCGAGCAGTACTTC.

This rearrangement joins TRBV11-2 to TRBJ2-5; D unclear. TRBJ2-1 explains the end of the DNA better; the J call may be wrong. This CDR3 region has 11 residues. Germline CDR1 SGHAT, CDR2 FQNNGV. In DNA form, the CDR3 reads TGTGCCAGCAGCTTAAAAAAGACCCAGTTCTTC. It yields the protein CASSLKKTQFF.

In the case of this clonotype: One junction end does not reproduce the germline sequence, and a read error may be involved. The genes are TRBV29-1 and TRBJ2-1; D is tentatively TRBD1 or TRBD2 (5 bases each). Looked up from germline, CDR1 is SQVTM and CDR2 is ANQGSEA. CDR3 size: 14 residues. Here the CDR3 reads CSDRGRVGGDELFF. DNA of the CDR3: TGCAGCGATCGAGGCAGGGTTGGAGGCGATGAGCTGTTCTTC.

The chain combines TRBV6-5 with TRBJ2-3; D unresolved. Trimming took 10 bases from V and 9 from J, leaving 20 bases between them. CDR1 MNHEY and CDR2 SVGAGI come from the germline V gene. The CDR3 runs to 13 residues. The DNA for the CDR3 is TGTGCCAAAAGTTACCCGGGCCTAGGGACGCAGTATTTT. This encodes CAKSYPGLGTQYF.

A word on this clonotype: An end of the junction does not agree with germline; a read error may underlie this. The chain carries TRBV13 and TRBJ2-7; 12 bases are a match to TRBD1. The germline V gene has CDR1 PRHDT and CDR2 FYEKMQ (reference sequence). This CDR3 has 16 residues. DNA for the CDR3: TGTGCCAGCGGCTTACGTGGGACAGGGGGCGCCTACGAGCAGTACTTC. It encodes CASGLRGTGGAYEQYF.

This clonotype was counted many times. The chain employs TRBV29-1 and TRBJ2-1; possibly TRBD1 or TRBD2 for D (6 bases each). The V and J ends lost 8 bases and 7 bases respectively, with 21 bases between them. This CDR3 contains 14 residues. Germline V CDR1 and CDR2: SQVTM, ANQGSEA. DNA for the CDR3: TGCAGCACCCAAGCATGGGGGGCTACAAATGAGCAGTTCTTC. The encoded protein is CSTQAWGATNEQFF.

The V gene is TRBV6-1, the J gene TRBJ2-1; D unresolved. Looked up from germline, CDR1 is MNHNS and CDR2 is SASEGT. Trimming took off 5 bases at V and 6 bases at J, with 14 bases between the two ends. The CDR3 runs 14 residues. CDR3 sequence: CASSFGEESNEQFF. The CDR3 bases are TGTGCCAGCAGTTTCGGAGAGGAAAGCAATGAGCAGTTCTTC.

As to this clonotype: One junction end disagrees with the germline gene, perhaps due to a read error. The V call is TRBV12-3 or TRBV12-4, the J call TRBJ2-3; TRBD2 matches at 16 bases. The CDR3 length is 18 residues. The CDR3 sequence: CASSRTPGLAGGPDTQYF. The CDR3 DNA reads as TGTGCTAGCAGCAGAACCCCGGGACTAGCGGGAGGGCCAGATACGCAGTATTTT.

About this clonotype itself: The CDR3 end shows no conserved phenylalanine or tryptophan, and so a read error is likely. This chain links TRBV5-1 with TRBJ2-1; the match to TRBD2 covers 12 bases. The CDR3 loop spans 16 amino acids. V lost 0 bases and J lost 10; bases outside the gene matches: 8. Germline CDR1 reads SGHRS; CDR2 reads YFSETQ. The CDR3 here is CASSLAASGRAAEQFL. As DNA, the CDR3 is TGCGCCAGCAGCTTGGCCGCTAGCGGGAGGGCCGCCGAGCAGTTCTTA.

Comment on this clonotype: An end of the junction does not agree with germline; a read error may underlie this. The chain's CDR3 is CSVEVPQQEIQYF. Written as DNA, the CDR3 is TGTAGTGTTGAAGTCCCCCAACAAGAGATCCAGTACTTC. This rearrangement joins TRBV29-1 to TRBJ2-5; D gene ambiguous. Germline CDR1 and CDR2: SQVTM and ANQGSEA. CDR3 length equals 13 residues.

As to this clonotype: Here the CDR3 omits its conserved ending phenylalanine or tryptophan, so a read error is the likely source. The chain joins TRBV5-1 to TRBJ2-7; TRBD2 aligns across 9 bases. Germline V lookup: CDR1 SGHRS, CDR2 YFSETQ. The CDR3 sequence is 15 residues long. CDR3 sequence: CAISFSGSPIYEQYL. The CDR3 DNA reads as TGCGCCATCAGCTTTAGCGGGAGCCCCATCTACGAGCAGTACCTC.

This clonotype was seen once. The CDR3 does not close with the conserved phenylalanine or tryptophan, likely indicating a read error. The gene calls are TRBV6-2 or TRBV6-3 and TRBJ1-1; weak D call: TRBD1 (6 bases). The CDR3 has 13 amino acids. In germline, CDR1 is MNHEY, CDR2 SVGEGT. The V end was cut by 5 bases, the J end by 6 bases, with 13 bases between. The CDR3 spells CASSKGVMAEAFL. In DNA, the CDR3 is TGTGCCAGCAGTAAGGGGGTAATGGCTGAAGCTTTCCTT.

In the case of this clonotype: A read error is likely, as this CDR3 ends without the conserved phenylalanine or tryptophan. This rearrangement joins TRBV6-5 to TRBJ2-1; 9 bases match TRBD1. After removal of 7 bases from V and 9 bases from J, the junction contained 7 bases not matched to a gene. This CDR3 spans 13 amino acids. Per the germline V gene, CDR1 is MNHEY and CDR2 is SVGAGI. The CDR3 DNA reads as TGTGCCAGCAATCAACGACAGGGGGGTGAGCAGTTCTTA. Encoded protein: CASNQRQGGEQFL.

This clonotype was counted a single time. As DNA, the CDR3 is TGTGTGAGCAGCTTCAAAGAAGATACGCAGTATTTT. Its protein is CVSSFKEDTQYF. The chain combines TRBV11-3 with TRBJ2-3; no firm D call. The CDR3 sequence is 12 residues long. CDR1 SGHNT and CDR2 YENEEA come from the germline V gene. Variable domain in full (rest from reference TRBV11-3 and TRBJ2-3): EAGVVQSPRYKIIEKKQPVAFWCNPISGHNTLYWYLQNLGQGPELLIRYENEEAVDDSQLPKDRFSAERLKGVDSTLKIQPAELGDSAVYLCVSSFKEDTQYFGPGTRLTVL.